This T cell receptor (beta chain) was documented in a study of blood T cell repertoires in COVID-19. Across the study: Italy, Spain and the United States were the sources of the convalescent and acute COVID-19 samples.

Followed longitudinally, the Seattle patients had been enrolled during active infection. Trimming removed 9 bases from V and 4 bases from J; junction bases left unmatched: 10. There are 14 residues in the CDR3. From germline, CDR1 is LNHDA and CDR2 SQIVND (reference sequence). Original processing notes: Amplification with reference gene primers provided the estimates of nucleated cell counts. Clones were read by immunoSEQ multiplex PCR, and TCRdb kept only the in-frame ones, dropping some. V and J calls and clone size are as listed in that table; D and trimming were resolved from the DNA. The data hold about 250,000 clones, with around 86% observed a single time.

Sequenced: peripheral blood. The clonotype comes from a woman of 80 years or more with COVID-19, enrolled during active disease. The gene calls are TRBV19 and TRBJ2-5, with 8 bases lining up with TRBD1. CDR3 sequence (DNA): TGTGCCAGCCCGAAACAGGGGGGACTAGAGACCCAGTACTTC. It yields the protein CASPKQGGLETQYF. Together with reference TRBV19 and TRBJ2-5, the CDR3 gives the full variable domain: DGGITQSPKYLFRKEGQNVTLSCEQNLNHDAMYWYRQDPGQGLRLIYYSQIVNDFQKGDIAEGYSVSREKKESFPLTVTSAQKNPTAFYLCASPKQGGLETQYFGPGTRLLVL.